The 15 T cell receptor beta chains listed next were all sequenced from one sample in a study of blood T cell repertoires in COVID-19. Profiling relied on immunoSEQ multiplex PCR, and the TCRdb table lists in-frame clones only, not all of them. This sample has over 200,000 clones; nearly 90% occur once, and the top ten carry almost 4%. The sequenced sample was PBMCs or T cells enriched from blood (not recorded which). These receptor sequences come from a woman in her twenties or thirties with acute COVID-19.

The chain combines TRBV5-5 with TRBJ1-5; 7 bases line up with TRBD1. This CDR3 has 14 amino acids. The J segment lost 6 bases and the V segment lost 4 bases, leaving 7 bases of the junction unmatched. The germline V gene has CDR1 SGHKS and CDR2 YYEKEE (reference sequence). CDR3 residues: CASSADRRAQPQHF. In nucleotides, the CDR3 is TGTGCCAGCAGCGCGGACAGGAGGGCTCAGCCCCAGCATTTT.

This clone was observed many times. Germline is not matched at one junction end, which may reflect a read error. This sequence joins TRBV28 and TRBJ1-1; no clear D. CDR1 and CDR2 (germline): MDHEN, SYDVKM. This CDR3 contains 13 residues. CDR3 sequence: CASSFGGNPEAFF. CDR3 coding DNA: TGTGCCAGCAGTTTTGGAGGGAACCCTGAAGCTTTCTTT.

The chain employs TRBV5-4 and TRBJ2-3; 9 bases match TRBD2. The ends lost 4 bases at V and 6 bases at J; junction bases unmatched: 15. This CDR3 has 17 amino acids. The V gene's germline CDR1 is SGHNT and CDR2 YYREEE (reference sequence). This chain's CDR3 is CASSAGGLADDYDTQYF. In nucleotides, the CDR3 is TGTGCCAGCAGCGCGGGGGGGCTAGCGGATGACTACGATACGCAGTATTTT.

The chain employs TRBV27 and TRBJ2-3; 9 nucleotides line up with TRBD2. The CDR3 runs 15 residues. Germline values: CDR1 MNHEY, CDR2 SMNVEV (reference sequence). The V gene end was trimmed by 6 bases and the J gene end by 3 bases; junction bases not matched to a gene: 7. The CDR3 DNA sequence: TGTGCCAGCAGCCTAGCGGGGTCGAGAACAGATACGCAGTATTTT. Translated: CASSLAGSRTDTQYF.

This chain uses TRBV21-1 with TRBJ2-3; the tabulated D call, TRBD2, remains unverified against the DNA. TRBV21-1 is a documented pseudogene. This CDR3 comprises 18 residues. In DNA, the CDR3 is TGTGCCAGCAGCAAAGACGTAGCGGGGGTGTCAAGCACAGATACGCAGTATTTT. It specifies CASSKDVAGVSSTDTQYF.

The table lists this clone with a count of one. This chain joins TRBV9 and TRBJ1-2; TRBD1 might be the D (6 bases). The CDR3 spans 14 residues. Trimming cost V 4 bases and J 5 bases, with 15 bases left between them. Germline V gene data show CDR1 as SGDLS and CDR2 as YYNGEE. The CDR3 region has the DNA TGTGCCAGCAGCCCCCACCGGGACATGTATGGCTACACCTTC. It specifies CASSPHRDMYGYTF. The full variable domain, with the rest looked up from reference TRBV9 and TRBJ1-2, is DSGVTQTPKHLITATGQRVTLRCSPRSGDLSVYWYQQSLDQGLQFLIQYYNGEERAKGNILERFSAQQFPDLHSELNLSSLELGDSALYFCASSPHRDMYGYTFGSGTRLTVV.

The chain uses TRBV4-1 and TRBJ2-1, with a tentative D call TRBD2 (5 bases). CDR1 and CDR2 from the germline V gene are MGHRA and YSYEKL. The V and J ends lost 0 bases and 1 base respectively, with 19 bases between them. CDR3 length equals 19 residues. CDR3 in amino acids: CASSQDPPLRGVSYNEQFF. DNA for the CDR3: TGCGCCAGCAGCCAAGATCCCCCTCTTCGGGGTGTATCCTACAATGAGCAGTTCTTC.

The chain recombines TRBV28 with TRBJ2-7, with D possibly TRBD2 on 5 matching bases. Germline-derived CDR1 and CDR2 are MDHEN and SYDVKM. This CDR3 comprises 13 residues. V was shortened by 3 bases and J by 2 bases, with 8 bases between the two germline ends. CDR3 DNA: TGTGCCAGCAGTTTGAGAGGGACCTACGAGCAGTACTTC. Translated: CASSLRGTYEQYF.

The chain couples TRBV10-3 to TRBJ2-7, with TRBD2 matching 8 bases. Germline CDR1 is ENHRY and CDR2 is SYGVKD. This CDR3 spans 15 amino acids. The junction had 9 bases not matched to a gene; V was cut back by 4 bases and J by 4 bases. For the CDR3, the DNA is TGTGCCATCAGTGCCCCCGGGGGGGGCCGGTACGAGCAGTACTTC. Its translation is CAISAPGGGRYEQYF.

In this sample, this clone turned up once. V usage is TRBV4-3 and J usage is TRBJ1-5; the D gene is possibly TRBD1 (5 bases). Germline V gene data show CDR1 as LGHNA and CDR2 as YSLEER. V lost 1 base and J lost 4, with 20 bases in between. CDR3 length: 18 amino acids. Written as DNA, the CDR3 is TGCGCCAGCAGCCAAGCCCCCTACGGTGAGGGACTGAATCAGCCCCAGCATTTT. It specifies CASSQAPYGEGLNQPQHF.

This clone was recorded once. The chain is built from TRBV27 and TRBJ1-2; a possible D gene is TRBD1 (5 bases). V lost 3 bases to trimming and J lost 6 bases, with 17 bases between them. The length of the CDR3 is 15 residues. Germline V gives CDR1 MNHEY, CDR2 SMNVEV (reference sequence). This CDR3 reads CASSLSGLASHGYTF. The DNA of the CDR3 is TGTGCCAGCAGTTTGTCAGGGTTGGCCAGCCATGGCTACACCTTC.

In its sample, this clone was seen once. This chain connects TRBV30 to TRBJ1-2; unclear D gene. The germline CDR1 and CDR2 sequences are GTSNPN and SVGIG (reference sequence). With 1 base removed from V and 3 bases from J, the gap between germline ends came to 6 bases. The CDR3 sequence is 12 residues long. The CDR3 protein is CAWSETDYGYTF. The CDR3 region has the DNA TGTGCCTGGAGTGAAACAGACTATGGCTACACCTTC.

This sequence joins TRBV5-4 and TRBJ2-7; weak D call: TRBD2 (6 bases). CDR3 length equals 16 residues. V gave up 4 bases and J gave up 0 bases, with 17 bases separating them. From germline, CDR1 is SGHNT and CDR2 YYREEE (reference sequence). CDR3 sequence: CASSHAWSGSSYEQYF. The CDR3 bases are TGTGCCAGCAGCCACGCTTGGAGCGGGTCCTCCTACGAGCAGTACTTC. The full variable domain, completed using reference TRBV5-4 and TRBJ2-7, is ETGVTQSPTHLIKTRGQQVTLRCSSQSGHNTVSWYQQALGQGPQFIFQYYREEENGRGNFPPRFSGLQFPNYSSELNVNALELDDSALYLCASSHAWSGSSYEQYFGPGTRLTVT.

The rearrangement uses TRBV28 and TRBJ1-2; TRBD1 matches at 7 bases. Germline values: CDR1 MDHEN, CDR2 SYDVKM. V lost 3 bases to trimming and J lost 5 bases; unmatched junction nucleotides: 6. The CDR3 has 14 amino acids. CDR3 sequence reads: CASSFRGQRYGYTF. The CDR3 DNA sequence: TGTGCCAGCAGTTTTAGGGGACAGAGATATGGCTACACCTTC.

The J gene is TRBJ1-1, the V gene TRBV29-1; D perhaps matches TRBD1 (6 bases). The CDR3 covers 14 residues. V was pared by 8 bases and J by 5 bases, with 21 bases between. Germline CDR1 reads SQVTM; CDR2 reads ANQGSEA. The CDR3 bases are TGCAGCTCCCAGAGGGGGGGCGCGGGGACTGAAGCTTTCTTT. The encoded protein is CSSQRGGAGTEAFF.